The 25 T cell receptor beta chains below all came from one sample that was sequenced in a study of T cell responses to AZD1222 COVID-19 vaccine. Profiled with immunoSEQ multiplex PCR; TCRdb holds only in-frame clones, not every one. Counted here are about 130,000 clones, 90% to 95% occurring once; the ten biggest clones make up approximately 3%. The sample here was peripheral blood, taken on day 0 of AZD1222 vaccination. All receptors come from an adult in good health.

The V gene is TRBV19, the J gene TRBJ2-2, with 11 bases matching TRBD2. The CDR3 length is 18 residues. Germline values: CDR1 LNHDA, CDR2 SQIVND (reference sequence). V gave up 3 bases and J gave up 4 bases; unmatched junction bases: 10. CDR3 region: CASSMVAGGPTGTGELFF. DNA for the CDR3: TGTGCCAGTAGTATGGTAGCGGGAGGGCCCACGGGCACCGGGGAGCTGTTTTTT. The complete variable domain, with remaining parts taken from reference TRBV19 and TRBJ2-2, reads DGGITQSPKYLFRKEGQNVTLSCEQNLNHDAMYWYRQDPGQGLRLIYYSQIVNDFQKGDIAEGYSVSREKKESFPLTVTSAQKNPTAFYLCASSMVAGGPTGTGELFFGEGSRLTVL.

The CDR3 spells CASSLPGLASGELFF. CDR3 coding DNA: TGTGCCAGCAGCTTACCGGGACTAGCTTCCGGGGAGCTGTTTTTT. The gene calls are TRBV5-6 and TRBJ2-2; 9 bases fit TRBD2. The CDR3 sequence is 15 residues long. Per germline, CDR1 SGHDT and CDR2 YYEEEE. J lost 6 bases, V lost 2 bases, and 5 bases had no gene match.

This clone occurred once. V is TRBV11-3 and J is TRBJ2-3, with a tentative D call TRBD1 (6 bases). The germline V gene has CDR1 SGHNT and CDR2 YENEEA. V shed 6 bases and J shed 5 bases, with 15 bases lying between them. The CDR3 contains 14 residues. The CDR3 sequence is CASRPYREGDTQYF. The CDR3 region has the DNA TGTGCCAGCAGGCCCTACAGGGAAGGAGATACGCAGTATTTT.

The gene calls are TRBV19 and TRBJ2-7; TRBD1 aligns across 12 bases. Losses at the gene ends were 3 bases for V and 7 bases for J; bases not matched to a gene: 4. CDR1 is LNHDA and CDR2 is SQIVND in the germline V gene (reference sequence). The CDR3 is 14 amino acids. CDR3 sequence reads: CASSMGQGAVEQYF. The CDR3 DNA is TGTGCCAGTAGTATGGGACAGGGGGCGGTTGAGCAGTACTTC.

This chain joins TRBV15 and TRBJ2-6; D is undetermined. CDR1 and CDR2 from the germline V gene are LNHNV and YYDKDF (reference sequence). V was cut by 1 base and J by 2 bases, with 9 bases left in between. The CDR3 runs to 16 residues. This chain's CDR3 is CATSRVRLAGANVLTF. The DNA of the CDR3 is TGTGCCACCAGCAGAGTTCGGCTAGCTGGGGCCAACGTCCTGACTTTC.

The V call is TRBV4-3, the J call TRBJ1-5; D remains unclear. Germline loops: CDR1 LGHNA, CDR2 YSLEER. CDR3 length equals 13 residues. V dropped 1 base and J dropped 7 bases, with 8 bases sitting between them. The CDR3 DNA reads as TGCGCCAGCAGCCAAGGGCAGCAACAGCCCCAGCATTTT. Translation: CASSQGQQQPQHF.

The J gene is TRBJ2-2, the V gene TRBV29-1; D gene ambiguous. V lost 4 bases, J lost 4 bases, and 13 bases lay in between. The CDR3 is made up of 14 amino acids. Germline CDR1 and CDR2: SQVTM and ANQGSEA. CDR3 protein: CSVGGKVGTGELFF. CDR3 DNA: TGCAGCGTTGGGGGAAAAGTGGGCACCGGGGAGCTGTTTTTT.

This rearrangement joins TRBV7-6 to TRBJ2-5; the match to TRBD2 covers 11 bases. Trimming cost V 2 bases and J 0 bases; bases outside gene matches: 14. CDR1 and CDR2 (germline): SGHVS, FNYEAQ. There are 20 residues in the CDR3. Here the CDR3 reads CASSLTPSTSGTPYQETQYF. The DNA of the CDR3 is TGTGCCAGCAGCTTAACCCCGTCGACTAGCGGGACACCTTACCAAGAGACCCAGTACTTC.

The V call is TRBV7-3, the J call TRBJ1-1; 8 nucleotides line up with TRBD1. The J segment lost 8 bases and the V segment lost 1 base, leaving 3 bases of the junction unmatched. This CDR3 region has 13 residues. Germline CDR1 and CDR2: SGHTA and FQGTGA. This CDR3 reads CASSLSQGAEAFF. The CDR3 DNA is TGTGCCAGCAGCTTAAGCCAGGGGGCCGAAGCTTTCTTT.

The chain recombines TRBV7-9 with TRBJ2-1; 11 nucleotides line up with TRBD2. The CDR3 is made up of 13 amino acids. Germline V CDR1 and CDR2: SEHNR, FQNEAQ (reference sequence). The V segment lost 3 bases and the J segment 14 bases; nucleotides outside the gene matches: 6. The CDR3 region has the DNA TGTGCCAGCAGCTTTGTCCTAGCGGGAGGAGAGTTCTTC. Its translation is CASSFVLAGGEFF.

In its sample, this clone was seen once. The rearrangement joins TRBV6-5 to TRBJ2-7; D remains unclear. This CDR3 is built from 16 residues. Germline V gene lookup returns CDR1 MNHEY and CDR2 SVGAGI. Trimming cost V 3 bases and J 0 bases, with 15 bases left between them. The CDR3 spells CASSYARLTGSYEQYF. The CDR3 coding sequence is TGTGCCAGCAGTTATGCCAGACTTACCGGCTCCTACGAGCAGTACTTC.

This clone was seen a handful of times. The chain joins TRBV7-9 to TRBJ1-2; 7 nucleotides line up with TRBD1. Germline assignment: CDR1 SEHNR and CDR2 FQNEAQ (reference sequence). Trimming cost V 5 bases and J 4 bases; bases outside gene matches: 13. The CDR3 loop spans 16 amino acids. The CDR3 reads CASSKKTGTGLYGYTF. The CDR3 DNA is TGTGCCAGCAGCAAAAAGACAGGGACCGGACTCTATGGCTACACCTTC.

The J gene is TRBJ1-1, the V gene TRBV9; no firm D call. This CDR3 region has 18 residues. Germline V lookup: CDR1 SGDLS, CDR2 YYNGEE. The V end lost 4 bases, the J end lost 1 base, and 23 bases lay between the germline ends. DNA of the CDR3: TGTGCCAGCAGCCCCCACGGACCCTCCGATTACCCGAACACTGAAGCTTTCTTT. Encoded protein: CASSPHGPSDYPNTEAFF.

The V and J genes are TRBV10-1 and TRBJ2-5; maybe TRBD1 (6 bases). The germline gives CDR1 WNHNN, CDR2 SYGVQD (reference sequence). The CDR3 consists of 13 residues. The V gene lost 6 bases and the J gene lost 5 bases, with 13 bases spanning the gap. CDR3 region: CASSGSQGETQYF. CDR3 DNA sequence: TGCGCCAGCAGCGGTTCTCAGGGGGAGACCCAGTACTTC.

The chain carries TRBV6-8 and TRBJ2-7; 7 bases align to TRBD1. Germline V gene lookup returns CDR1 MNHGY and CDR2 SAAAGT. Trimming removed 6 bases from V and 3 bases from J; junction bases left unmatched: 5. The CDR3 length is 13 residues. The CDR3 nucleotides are TGTGCCAGCAGCCAGGGACAGCGCTACGAGCAGTACTTC. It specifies CASSQGQRYEQYF.

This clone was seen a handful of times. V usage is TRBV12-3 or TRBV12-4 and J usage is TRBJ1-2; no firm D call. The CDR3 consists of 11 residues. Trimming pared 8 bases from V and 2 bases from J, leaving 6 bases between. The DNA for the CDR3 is TGTGCCAGCTTCCGAAACTATGGCTACACCTTC. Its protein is CASFRNYGYTF.

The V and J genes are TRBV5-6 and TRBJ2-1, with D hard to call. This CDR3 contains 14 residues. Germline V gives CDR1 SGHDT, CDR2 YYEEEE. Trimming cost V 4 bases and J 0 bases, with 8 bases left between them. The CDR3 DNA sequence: TGTGCCAGCAGCCGCGGAAGCTCCTACAATGAGCAGTTCTTC. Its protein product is CASSRGSSYNEQFF.

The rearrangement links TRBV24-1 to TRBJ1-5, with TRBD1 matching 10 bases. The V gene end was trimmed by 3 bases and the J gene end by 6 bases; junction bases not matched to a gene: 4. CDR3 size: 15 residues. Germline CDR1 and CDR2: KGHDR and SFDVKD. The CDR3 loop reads CATSDGGQGIQPQHF. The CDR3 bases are TGTGCCACCAGTGATGGGGGACAGGGGATTCAGCCCCAGCATTTT.

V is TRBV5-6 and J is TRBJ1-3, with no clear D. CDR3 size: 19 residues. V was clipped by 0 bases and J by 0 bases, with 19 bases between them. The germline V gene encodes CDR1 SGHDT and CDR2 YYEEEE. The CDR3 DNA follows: TGTGCCAGCAGCTTGGTCGTTTCTGGGTCCGGGAACTCTGGAAACACCATATATTTT. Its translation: CASSLVVSGSGNSGNTIYF.

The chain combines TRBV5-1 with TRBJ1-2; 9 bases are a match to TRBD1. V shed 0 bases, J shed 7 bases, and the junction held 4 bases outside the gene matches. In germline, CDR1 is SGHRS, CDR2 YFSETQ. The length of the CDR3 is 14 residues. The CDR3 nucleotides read TGCGCCAGCAGCTTGGGACAGGGGGTGAGTGGCTACACCTTC. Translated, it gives CASSLGQGVSGYTF.

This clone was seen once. DNA of the CDR3: TGTGCCAGCAGCCAAGACCCCCTCTATAATTCACCCCTCCACTTT. It translates to CASSQDPLYNSPLHF. The rearrangement links TRBV14 to TRBJ1-6; D not certain. The germline V gene encodes CDR1 SGHDN and CDR2 FVKESK. With 0 bases removed from V and 3 bases from J, the gap between germline ends came to 6 bases. CDR3 length: 15 residues.

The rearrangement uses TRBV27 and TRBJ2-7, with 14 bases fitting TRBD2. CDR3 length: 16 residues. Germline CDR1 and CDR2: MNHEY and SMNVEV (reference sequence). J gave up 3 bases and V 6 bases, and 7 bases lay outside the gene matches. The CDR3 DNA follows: TGTGCCAGCAGCCTCGGGACTAGCGGGAGCTACTACGAGCAGTACTTC. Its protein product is CASSLGTSGSYYEQYF.

CDR3 region: CASSSHFSGQGSGYTF. The CDR3 DNA sequence: TGCGCCAGCAGCTCCCATTTCTCGGGACAGGGCTCTGGCTACACCTTC. V and J are TRBV5-1 and TRBJ1-2; 9 positions match TRBD1. Per the germline V gene, CDR1 is SGHRS and CDR2 is YFSETQ. V dropped 3 bases and J dropped 7; count of bases not matched to a gene: 13. CDR3 length: 16 residues.

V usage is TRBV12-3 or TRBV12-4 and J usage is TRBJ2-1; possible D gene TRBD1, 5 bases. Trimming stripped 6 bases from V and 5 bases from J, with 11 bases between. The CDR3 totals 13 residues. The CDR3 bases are TGTGCCAGCAGCCCAGGGATCAACAATGAGCAGTTCTTC. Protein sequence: CASSPGINNEQFF.

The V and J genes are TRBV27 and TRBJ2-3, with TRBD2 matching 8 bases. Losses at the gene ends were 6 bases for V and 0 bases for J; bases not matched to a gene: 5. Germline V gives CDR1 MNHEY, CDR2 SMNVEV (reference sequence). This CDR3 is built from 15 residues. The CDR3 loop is CASRVLAESTDTQYF. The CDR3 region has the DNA TGTGCCAGCAGAGTACTAGCGGAAAGCACAGATACGCAGTATTTT.